Below are 7 T cell receptor beta chains sequenced from a single sample in a study of T cell clonotyping in hematopoietic cell transplantation. As to time point: recipient sample about 28 days before transplant, after cytoreduction. Profiling relied on immunoSEQ multiplex PCR, and the TCRdb table lists in-frame clones only, not all of them. The sample holds approximately 39,000 clones, 85% to 95% seen once. The sample here was peripheral blood mononuclear cells, taken before stem cell transplant. These receptors all stem from a man aged 35 to 55 with chronic myeloid leukemia. Some clones in this sample may be carry-over from other donors' samples.

The chain is built from TRBV30 and TRBJ1-5; no firm D call. Trimming removed 5 bases at V and 0 bases at J, with 5 bases between. The CDR3 length is 12 residues. Germline V lookup: CDR1 GTSNPN, CDR2 SVGIG (reference sequence). The chain's CDR3 is CAWAHSNQPQHF. The CDR3 DNA sequence: TGTGCCTGGGCTCATAGCAATCAGCCCCAGCATTTT.

V is TRBV5-1 and J is TRBJ2-3, with D perhaps matching TRBD1 or TRBD2 (6 bases each). The CDR3 spans 15 residues. Germline V CDR1 and CDR2: SGHRS, YFSETQ. V was pared by 3 bases and J by 2 bases, with 13 bases between. CDR3 in DNA: TGCGCCAGCAGCTCCGGGGGCTATTACACAGATACGCAGTATTTT. Translation gives CASSSGGYYTDTQYF.

This clone was detected only once. This chain uses TRBV5-1 with TRBJ1-2, with 9 nucleotides matching TRBD1. This CDR3 contains 13 residues. Germline V lookup: CDR1 SGHRS, CDR2 YFSETQ. The ends lost 4 bases at V and 8 bases at J; junction bases unmatched: 6. For the CDR3, the DNA is TGCGCCAGCAGCCCGGGACAGGGAGAGGGCTACACCTTC. Protein sequence: CASSPGQGEGYTF. Complete variable domain (other parts from reference TRBV5-1 and TRBJ1-2): KAGVTQTPRYLIKTRGQQVTLSCSPISGHRSVSWYQQTPGQGLQFLFEYFSETQRNKGNFPGRFSGRQFSNSRSEMNVSTLELGDSALYLCASSPGQGEGYTFGSGTRLTVV.

Only one count was recorded for this clone. The chain couples TRBV2 to TRBJ1-2; tentatively, D is TRBD1 (5 bases). Germline V CDR1 and CDR2: SNHLY, FYNNEI. Trimming shortened V by 2 bases and J by 2 bases, and 9 bases separated the two germline ends. This CDR3 is 14 amino acids long. CDR3 DNA sequence: TGTGCCAGCAGTGAAATTGAGGGGAACTATGGCTACACCTTC. Translating gives CASSEIEGNYGYTF.

The gene calls are TRBV9 and TRBJ1-2, with TRBD1 identical over 11 bases. Per germline, CDR1 SGDLS and CDR2 YYNGEE. The CDR3 consists of 16 residues. With V trimmed by 0 bases and J by 5 bases, 6 bases remained unmatched. In DNA form, the CDR3 reads TGTGCCAGCAGCGTAGCTAGGACAGGGGGCGAATATGGCTACACCTTC. The encoded protein is CASSVARTGGEYGYTF.

This clone came up once. The chain uses TRBV6-5 and TRBJ1-2; the D gene is possibly TRBD1 (5 bases). V dropped 0 bases and J dropped 6 bases, with 8 bases sitting between them. CDR3 length equals 13 residues. Germline V gene data show CDR1 as MNHEY and CDR2 as SVGAGI. The DNA of the CDR3 is TGTGCCAGCAGTTACTCGAGGGGAAATGGCTACACCTTC. Encoded protein: CASSYSRGNGYTF.

The chain joins TRBV5-1 to TRBJ2-7, with 7 bases that match TRBD2. There are 14 residues in the CDR3. Germline values: CDR1 SGHRS, CDR2 YFSETQ. The J segment lost 7 bases and the V segment lost 1 base, leaving 8 bases of the junction unmatched. The CDR3 reads CASSLSGASGEQYF. CDR3 bases: TGCGCCAGCAGCTTGAGCGGGGCCTCGGGAGAGCAGTACTTC.